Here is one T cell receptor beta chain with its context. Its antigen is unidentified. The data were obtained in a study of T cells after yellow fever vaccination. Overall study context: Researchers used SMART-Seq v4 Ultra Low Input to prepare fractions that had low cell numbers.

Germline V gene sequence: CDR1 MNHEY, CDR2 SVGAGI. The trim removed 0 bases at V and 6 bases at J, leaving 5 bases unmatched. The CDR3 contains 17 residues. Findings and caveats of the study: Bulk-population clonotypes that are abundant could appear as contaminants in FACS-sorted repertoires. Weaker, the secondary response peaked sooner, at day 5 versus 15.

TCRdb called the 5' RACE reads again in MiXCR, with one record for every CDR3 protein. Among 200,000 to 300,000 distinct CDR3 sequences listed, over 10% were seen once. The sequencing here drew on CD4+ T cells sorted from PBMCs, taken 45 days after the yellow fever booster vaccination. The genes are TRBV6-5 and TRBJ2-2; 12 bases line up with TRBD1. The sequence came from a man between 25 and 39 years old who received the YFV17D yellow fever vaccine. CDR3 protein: CASSYSRGQGAAGELFF. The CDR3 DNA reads TGTGCCAGCAGTTACTCTCGGGGACAGGGGGCCGCCGGGGAGCTGTTTTTT.